Presented here are 27 T cell receptor beta chains from one specimen sequenced in a study of CD8 T cells in ankylosing spondylitis. Regarding the study as a whole: Ankylosing spondylitis blood appeared to carry a characteristic TCR beta motif of roughly 8 highly homologous variants.

One entry per CDR3 protein results from TCRdb running MiXCR on the 5' RACE reads. The sample consists of around 130,000 distinct CDR3 sequences, approximately 17% of them appearing once. The antigens these receptors bind are not known. Sequencing input: blood, either unsorted or a sorted T cell fraction (not recorded which). All receptors derive from a male donor with ankylosing spondylitis.

This chain connects TRBV28 to TRBJ2-1; the D is unclear. V was shortened by 6 bases and J by 0 bases, with 9 bases between the two germline ends. The CDR3 loop spans 14 amino acids. Germline V gene sequence: CDR1 MDHEN, CDR2 SYDVKM. In nucleotides, the CDR3 is TGTGCCAGCAGCCGTACGAACTCCTACAATGAGCAGTTCTTC. Translating it yields CASSRTNSYNEQFF.

This clonotype showed up just a few times. This chain connects TRBV6-1 to TRBJ2-7; the match to TRBD1 covers 10 bases. V lost 7 bases and J lost 2; bases outside the gene matches: 11. The CDR3 is 16 residues long. Germline CDR1 is MNHNS and CDR2 is SASEGT. Here the CDR3 DNA reads TGTGCCAGCATAAATCTGGCGGGGACAGGGGCCTACGAGCAGTACTTC. This codes for CASINLAGTGAYEQYF.

Only a few counts were recorded for this clonotype. V usage is TRBV15 and J usage is TRBJ1-4; D unclear. CDR1 LNHNV and CDR2 YYDKDF come from the germline V gene (reference sequence). The V end was cut by 1 base, the J end by 2 bases, with 11 bases between. The CDR3 runs to 16 residues. The CDR3 spells CATSRVLTVTNEKLFF. CDR3 sequence (DNA): TGTGCCACCAGCAGAGTCCTGACGGTGACTAATGAAAAACTGTTTTTT.

This clonotype was observed at least ten times. V usage is TRBV2 and J usage is TRBJ1-2; TRBD1 matches at 8 bases. Germline CDR1 SNHLY, CDR2 FYNNEI. J gave up 5 bases and V 8 bases, and 10 bases lay outside the gene matches. The CDR3 has 14 residues. CDR3 DNA sequence: TGTGCCAGCCCAGGTCGACAGGGGCATTATGGCTACACCTTC. It encodes CASPGRQGHYGYTF. Full variable domain (rest looked up from reference TRBV2 and TRBJ1-2): EPEVTQTPSHQVTQMGQEVILRCVPISNHLYFYWYRQILGQKVEFLVSFYNNEISEKSEIFDDQFSVERPDGSNFTLKIRSTKLEDSAMYFCASPGRQGHYGYTFGSGTRLTVV.

The V gene is TRBV27, the J gene TRBJ1-2; TRBD1 is a possible D gene (5 bases). CDR1 is MNHEY, CDR2 SMNVEV, per germline (reference sequence). Deletions cut 4 bases from V and 8 bases from J, with 17 bases between. The CDR3 is made up of 14 amino acids. The CDR3, as DNA: TGTGCCAGCAGTTCAGGAGGGGACGCGTCCGGCTACACCTTC. It translates to CASSSGGDASGYTF.

This clonotype has only one observation. This chain links TRBV27 with TRBJ2-7, with 9 bases identical to TRBD2. V trimming: 4 bases; J trimming: 7 bases; junction bases outside the gene matches: 11. The CDR3 runs to 15 residues. Germline V gene lookup returns CDR1 MNHEY and CDR2 SMNVEV (reference sequence). The CDR3 nucleotides read TGTGCCAGCAGTTCCCTGCTAGCGGGATCTGGAGAGCAGTACTTC. Its translation is CASSSLLAGSGEQYF.

This clonotype has only a few counts. The genes are TRBV20-1 and TRBJ2-2; tentatively, D is TRBD2 (6 bases). Trimming took off 3 bases at V and 8 bases at J, with 16 bases between the two ends. There are 14 residues in the CDR3. From germline, CDR1 is DFQATT and CDR2 SNEGSKA (reference sequence). CDR3 amino acids: CSARGGSGGGELFF. The DNA for the CDR3 is TGCAGTGCTAGGGGTGGGAGCGGAGGGGGGGAGCTGTTTTTT.

A few counts support this clonotype. The V gene is TRBV4-1, the J gene TRBJ2-2; D is perhaps TRBD1 (5 bases). The germline V gene has CDR1 MGHRA and CDR2 YSYEKL. The CDR3 length is 15 residues. V was clipped by 0 bases and J by 3 bases, with 8 bases between them. The CDR3 sequence is CASSQERGDTGELFF. In DNA form, the CDR3 reads TGCGCCAGCAGCCAAGAAAGGGGCGACACCGGGGAGCTGTTTTTT.

The genes are TRBV27 and TRBJ2-5, with D perhaps matching TRBD2 (5 bases). The CDR3 runs to 12 residues. Per the germline V gene, CDR1 is MNHEY and CDR2 is SMNVEV (reference sequence). Trimming removed 7 bases at V and 5 bases at J, with 11 bases between. CDR3 DNA sequence: TGTGCCAGCATCGGGGTAGAGGAGACCCAGTACTTC. It yields the protein CASIGVEETQYF.

This clonotype was picked up a small number of times. The chain links TRBV3-1 to TRBJ2-1; 9 positions agree with TRBD2. CDR1 and CDR2 from the germline V gene are LGHDT and YNNKEL (reference sequence). The CDR3 has 17 residues. With V trimmed by 0 bases and J by 4 bases, 7 bases remained unmatched. The chain's CDR3 is CASSQDPGLARYNEQFF. The DNA for the CDR3 is TGTGCCAGCAGCCAAGATCCCGGACTAGCGAGATACAATGAGCAGTTCTTC.

This clonotype was found many times. The genes are TRBV29-1 and TRBJ2-1; D is undetermined. This CDR3 has 15 residues. In germline, CDR1 is SQVTM, CDR2 ANQGSEA. Trimming stripped 1 base from V and 0 bases from J, with 10 bases between. CDR3 protein: CSVEAGPSSYNEQFF. In DNA form, the CDR3 reads TGCAGCGTTGAAGCCGGCCCGAGCTCCTACAATGAGCAGTTCTTC.

This clonotype has more than one count but fewer than ten. This sequence joins TRBV20-1 and TRBJ2-7, with 10 nucleotides matching TRBD2. This CDR3 has 14 amino acids. Losses at the gene ends were 6 bases for V and 3 bases for J; bases not matched to a gene: 8. Germline-derived CDR1 and CDR2 are DFQATT and SNEGSKA (reference sequence). The CDR3, as DNA: TGCAGTGCCGTCCTAGCGGGAGAGTTCTACGAGCAGTACTTC. This gives the protein CSAVLAGEFYEQYF.

The chain joins TRBV24-1 to TRBJ2-3; tentative D call: TRBD1 (6 bases). V gave up 4 bases and J gave up 2 bases, with 15 bases separating them. The germline gives CDR1 KGHDR, CDR2 SFDVKD. CDR3 length: 16 residues. DNA for the CDR3: TGTGCCACCAGTGACCCAACTGACAGGATCACAGATACGCAGTATTTT. Its translation: CATSDPTDRITDTQYF.

The table lists this clonotype with a few counts. CDR3 in DNA: TGTGCCAGCAGCGATCGGGATTCTGGAAACACCATATATTTT. It encodes CASSDRDSGNTIYF. The chain combines TRBV4-2 with TRBJ1-3; D ambiguous. CDR1 and CDR2 (germline): LGHNA, YNFKEQ. Trimming removed 5 bases from V and 1 base from J, with 9 bases in between. CDR3 length: 14 amino acids.

The table lists this clonotype with a few counts. This chain connects TRBV29-1 to TRBJ1-6; D is undetermined. Trimming removed 4 bases from V and 2 bases from J, with 9 bases in between. Germline CDR1 and CDR2: SQVTM and ANQGSEA. The CDR3 is 14 residues long. Written as DNA, the CDR3 is TGCAGCGTTGCCTTTGGAGCCTATAATTCACCCCTCCACTTT. Protein: CSVAFGAYNSPLHF.

The chain couples TRBV12-3 or TRBV12-4 to TRBJ1-5; no firm D call. The CDR3 is made up of 14 amino acids. Trimming left V 1 base short and J 6 bases short, with 10 bases between. As DNA, the CDR3 is TGTGCCAGCAGTTTAGTTGGGCAAAGTCAGCCCCAGCATTTT. It codes for CASSLVGQSQPQHF.

This clonotype came up once. The V gene is TRBV19, the J gene TRBJ2-3; D call uncertain. CDR3 length equals 17 residues. The germline CDR1 and CDR2 sequences are LNHDA and SQIVND (reference sequence). The V and J ends lost 1 base and 1 base respectively, with 15 bases between them. CDR3 region: CASSIAPQTWGTDTQYF. CDR3 DNA: TGTGCCAGTAGTATAGCTCCCCAAACCTGGGGCACAGATACGCAGTATTTT.

This clonotype was counted only a few times. This chain joins TRBV3-1 and TRBJ2-3; 11 positions agree with TRBD2. CDR3 length: 15 residues. J was trimmed by 5 bases and V by 5 bases; bases with no gene match: 6. Germline-derived CDR1 and CDR2 are LGHDT and YNNKEL (reference sequence). The CDR3 here is CASSSRLAGRDTQYF. CDR3 nucleotide sequence: TGTGCCAGCAGCTCTCGACTAGCGGGAAGAGATACGCAGTATTTT.

The genes are TRBV5-1 and TRBJ2-7; 7 bases fit TRBD2. Germline CDR1 and CDR2: SGHRS and YFSETQ. CDR3 length: 15 amino acids. With V trimmed by 5 bases and J by 2 bases, 10 bases remained unmatched. The CDR3 here is CASRSAGLPPYEQYF. The CDR3 nucleotides read TGCGCCAGCAGGTCAGCGGGACTACCGCCCTACGAGCAGTACTTC.

This chain connects TRBV20-1 to TRBJ2-7, with a weak D call TRBD2 (5 bases). CDR3 length: 14 residues. Per germline, CDR1 DFQATT and CDR2 SNEGSKA (reference sequence). V lost 3 bases and J 5 bases, leaving 17 bases between the germline ends. The CDR3 loop reads CSASFSPDWDEQYF. The CDR3 DNA follows: TGCAGTGCTAGCTTTTCACCGGACTGGGACGAGCAGTACTTC.

The chain links TRBV4-1 to TRBJ1-1; D not certain. The CDR3 loop spans 15 amino acids. Deletions cut 0 bases from V and 0 bases from J, with 8 bases between. In germline, CDR1 is MGHRA, CDR2 YSYEKL. The chain's CDR3 is CASSQEWGLNTEAFF. The CDR3 DNA reads as TGCGCCAGCAGCCAAGAATGGGGATTGAACACTGAAGCTTTCTTT.

The table lists this clonotype with a few counts. The chain recombines TRBV19 with TRBJ1-5; possibly TRBD1 for D (6 bases). Trimming pared 5 bases from V and 6 bases from J, leaving 17 bases between. This CDR3 comprises 15 residues. The germline V gene has CDR1 LNHDA and CDR2 SQIVND (reference sequence). The CDR3 protein is CASSQQGEFAQPQHF. CDR3 sequence (DNA): TGTGCCAGTAGTCAACAGGGTGAATTCGCTCAGCCCCAGCATTTT.

The chain employs TRBV20-1 and TRBJ2-3; unclear D gene. Trimming left V 2 bases short and J 2 bases short, with 8 bases between. This CDR3 has 13 amino acids. The germline gives CDR1 DFQATT, CDR2 SNEGSKA (reference sequence). In DNA form, the CDR3 reads TGCAGTGCTAGAAGGCAGAACACAGATACGCAGTATTTT. Encoded protein: CSARRQNTDTQYF.

This sequence joins TRBV6-1 and TRBJ2-2, with D possibly TRBD1 on 6 matching bases. V was trimmed by 6 bases and J by 7 bases, leaving 12 bases between them. The CDR3 runs 13 residues. The germline V gene encodes CDR1 MNHNS and CDR2 SASEGT. In DNA form, the CDR3 reads TGTGCCAGCAGACCCGGACAGAGCGGGGAGCTGTTTTTT. This gives the protein CASRPGQSGELFF.

This clonotype was seen repeatedly, ten times or more. One junction end does not reproduce the germline sequence, and a read error may be involved. V is TRBV28 and J is TRBJ2-2; TRBD2 matches at 9 bases. Germline V CDR1 and CDR2: MDHEN, SYDVKM. The CDR3 runs 23 residues. This chain's CDR3 is CASSLWDQGHRRREGANPGELFF. The CDR3 region has the DNA TGTGCCAGCAGTTTATGGGATCAAGGACACCGACGGCGGGAGGGGGCGAACCCCGGGGAGCTGTTTTTT. The whole variable domain, filled in from reference TRBV28 and TRBJ2-2, reads DVKVTQSSRYLVKRTGEKVFLECVQDMDHENMFWYRQDPGLGLRLIYFSYDVKMKEKGDIPEGYSVSREKKERFSLILESASTNQTSMYLCASSLWDQGHRRREGANPGELFFGEGSRLTVL.

In this sample, this clonotype turned up a few times. The rearrangement links TRBV28 to TRBJ2-7, with 7 bases fitting TRBD1. The V gene end was trimmed by 6 bases and the J gene end by 6 bases; junction bases not matched to a gene: 14. CDR3 length: 15 amino acids. Germline lookup yields CDR1 MDHEN and CDR2 SYDVKM. The CDR3 nucleotides are TGTGCCAGCAGACTACTCTCAGGGGGATCAGGCGAGCAGTACTTC. Translating gives CASRLLSGGSGEQYF.

This clonotype came up many times. This sequence joins TRBV28 and TRBJ2-3, with a possible D match to TRBD2 (5 bases). The V end was cut by 4 bases, the J end by 4 bases, with 9 bases between. The CDR3 extends over 13 amino acids. Germline V gives CDR1 MDHEN, CDR2 SYDVKM. For the CDR3, the DNA is TGTGCCAGCAGTTCGGGGTCTGCAGATACGCAGTATTTT. Translation gives CASSSGSADTQYF.